The 14 T cell receptor beta chains reported below all come from one sample, sequenced in a study of early T cells in non-severe SARS-CoV-2 infection. MiXCR, applied by TCRdb to the 5' RACE reads, yields one record per CDR3 protein. The sample has around 63,000 distinct CDR3 sequences; under 15% are singletons. Sequencing was done on a sample of whole blood. The receptors were gathered from an adult who was a healthcare worker with PCR-confirmed SARS-CoV-2 infection or an uninfected control (not recorded which).

This clonotype was seen a handful of times. This chain uses TRBV9 with TRBJ2-1; 8 bases match TRBD2. Trimming removed 6 bases from V and 5 bases from J; junction bases left unmatched: 10. CDR3 size: 15 residues. The germline V gene has CDR1 SGDLS and CDR2 YYNGEE. DNA for the CDR3: TGTGCCAGCAACCCGTGGGCGGGGGGAAACAATGAGCAGTTCTTC. It codes for CASNPWAGGNNEQFF.

In this sample, this clonotype turned up many times. V usage is TRBV9 and J usage is TRBJ2-3; D remains unclear. V lost 0 bases, J lost 2 bases, and 10 bases lay in between. The CDR3 runs 15 residues. CDR1 is SGDLS, CDR2 YYNGEE, per germline. DNA of the CDR3: TGTGCCAGCAGCGTAGCTTTCGGCTCCACAGATACGCAGTATTTT. Its translation: CASSVAFGSTDTQYF. The full variable domain, completed using reference TRBV9 and TRBJ2-3, is DSGVTQTPKHLITATGQRVTLRCSPRSGDLSVYWYQQSLDQGLQFLIQYYNGEERAKGNILERFSAQQFPDLHSELNLSSLELGDSALYFCASSVAFGSTDTQYFGPGTRLTVL.

The table lists this clonotype with a few counts. The rearrangement links TRBV3-1 to TRBJ2-5; no clear D. Germline CDR1 reads LGHDT; CDR2 reads YNNKEL (reference sequence). Trimming took 1 base from V and 5 from J, leaving 5 bases between them. CDR3 length equals 12 residues. CDR3 region: CASSQVTETQYF. The CDR3 DNA reads TGTGCCAGCAGCCAAGTTACTGAGACCCAGTACTTC.

The chain joins TRBV7-2 to TRBJ2-6; 9 nucleotides align to TRBD1. The J segment lost 2 bases and the V segment lost 4 bases, leaving 3 bases of the junction unmatched. The CDR3 has 16 amino acids. Germline V gene sequence: CDR1 SGHTA, CDR2 FQGNSA. The DNA for the CDR3 is TGTGCCAGCAGCTCTACAGGGGGCGCTGGGGCCAACGTCCTGACTTTC. Protein product: CASSSTGGAGANVLTF.

This clonotype was counted between two and nine times. The chain combines TRBV6-5 with TRBJ1-2; D gene uncertain. The CDR3 has 13 amino acids. The germline V gene has CDR1 MNHEY and CDR2 SVGAGI. V lost 6 bases, J lost 4 bases, and 12 bases lay in between. The CDR3 sequence: CASSASGPYGYTF. Here the CDR3 DNA reads TGTGCCAGCAGCGCCTCAGGCCCCTATGGCTACACCTTC.

This clonotype was observed at least ten times. The rearrangement joins TRBV4-1 to TRBJ2-2; D gene uncertain. Trimming cost V 0 bases and J 1 base, with 12 bases left between them. This CDR3 contains 17 residues. Germline CDR1 and CDR2: MGHRA and YSYEKL. The CDR3 nucleotides read TGCGCCAGCAGCCAAGATTACCCGGGCGGGAACACCGGGGAGCTGTTTTTT. It translates to CASSQDYPGGNTGELFF.

This clonotype was detected many times. This chain uses TRBV12-3 or TRBV12-4 with TRBJ1-2; TRBD1 matches 8 bases. This CDR3 region has 13 residues. V shed 3 bases, J shed 6 bases, and the junction held 3 bases outside the gene matches. CDR3 in DNA: TGTGCCAGCAGTTTCAGGGGGCGGGATGGCTACACCTTC. Translating gives CASSFRGRDGYTF.

Only a few counts were recorded for this clonotype. The chain uses TRBV7-9 and TRBJ1-5; TRBD1 might be the D (5 bases). CDR1 SEHNR and CDR2 FQNEAQ come from the germline V gene (reference sequence). The CDR3 totals 17 residues. V was pared by 0 bases and J by 2 bases, with 14 bases between. The CDR3 DNA is TGTGCCAGCAGCTTAGCGGGGACGGTCGGCCGCAATCAGCCCCAGCATTTT. This codes for CASSLAGTVGRNQPQHF. Full variable domain (missing parts from reference TRBV7-9 and TRBJ1-5): DTGVSQNPRHKITKRGQNVTFRCDPISEHNRLYWYRQTLGQGPEFLTYFQNEAQLEKSRLLSDRFSAERPKGSFSTLEIQRTEQGDSAMYLCASSLAGTVGRNQPQHFGDGTRLSIL.

This clonotype was recorded at least ten times. The J gene is TRBJ1-6, the V gene TRBV7-2; TRBD1 aligns across 11 bases. Trimming took 5 bases from V and 9 from J; bases not matched to a gene: 9. From germline, CDR1 is SGHTA and CDR2 FQGNSA. There are 16 residues in the CDR3. CDR3 in amino acids: CASSTRDRGRSSPLHF. The CDR3 nucleotides read TGTGCCAGCAGCACGCGGGACAGGGGGAGGTCTTCACCCCTCCACTTT.

This clonotype has a count of ten or more. The V and J genes are TRBV29-1 and TRBJ2-7, with a tentative D call TRBD2 (7 bases). The CDR3 sequence is 16 residues long. The V end was cut by 2 bases, the J end by 7 bases, with 24 bases between. Germline V gene data show CDR1 as SQVTM and CDR2 as ANQGSEA. The CDR3 sequence: CSVESSGMGGPGEQYF. The CDR3 bases are TGCAGCGTTGAATCCTCGGGAATGGGGGGGCCGGGAGAGCAGTACTTC.

This clonotype was observed a handful of times. In DNA form, the CDR3 reads TGTGCCAGCAGCCCCGGACAGGGACCCTACGAGCAGTACTTC. This gives the protein CASSPGQGPYEQYF. V and J are TRBV7-8 and TRBJ2-7; TRBD1 agrees at 8 bases. CDR1 is SGHVS, CDR2 FQNEAQ, per germline. The CDR3 length is 14 residues. J gave up 2 bases and V 5 bases, and 5 bases lay outside the gene matches. The entire variable domain, with the rest obtained from reference TRBV7-8 and TRBJ2-7, is as follows: GAGVSQSPRYKVAKRGQDVALRCDPISGHVSLFWYQQALGQGPEFLTYFQNEAQLDKSGLPSDRFFAERPEGSVSTLKIQRTQQEDSAVYLCASSPGQGPYEQYFGPGTRLTVT.

In its sample, this clonotype was seen a few times. V usage is TRBV5-6 and J usage is TRBJ2-4; 7 bases fit TRBD2. Germline V gene data show CDR1 as SGHDT and CDR2 as YYEEEE. The CDR3 sequence is 17 residues long. The ends lost 4 bases at V and 0 bases at J; junction bases unmatched: 10. DNA for the CDR3: TGTGCCAGCAGCCCGGCAGCGGGAACGGTAGCCAAAAACATTCAGTACTTC. Protein: CASSPAAGTVAKNIQYF.

There are many counts of this clonotype. The chain links TRBV18 to TRBJ2-5; a weak D match, TRBD1 (5 bases). In germline, CDR1 is KGHSH, CDR2 LQKENI. The CDR3 has 19 residues. Trimming took 3 bases from V and 5 from J, leaving 28 bases between them. CDR3 nucleotides: TGTGCCAGCTCACCGGGCAGGGCCTTAAAGAGAGAAAAGTGGGAGACCCAGTACTTC. This translates into CASSPGRALKREKWETQYF.

This clonotype has a handful of counts. J is TRBJ2-3 and V is TRBV29-1; 8 bases align to TRBD1. Germline V gene sequence: CDR1 SQVTM, CDR2 ANQGSEA. The CDR3 is 17 residues long. Losses at the gene ends were 0 bases for V and 1 base for J; bases not matched to a gene: 9. Written as DNA, the CDR3 is TGCAGCGTTGAAGACGGTCGAAGCAGGGGGCGCACAGATACGCAGTATTTT. This gives the protein CSVEDGRSRGRTDTQYF.